This T cell receptor beta chain was found in a study of shared clonotypes between healthy human individuals. Study-level results: Naive CD4 clonotypes were shared across a few donors at about 5.3%.

The germline V and J ends were trimmed by 3 bases and 3 bases, with 10 bases remaining between them. The germline V gene encodes CDR1 SGDLS and CDR2 YYNGEE. The CDR3 extends over 14 amino acids. Only in-frame clones appear in the TCRdb table, and some are missing; sequencing was by immunoSEQ multiplex PCR. The sample has some 1,600,000 clones, around 98% seen once. A note on this clone: Antigen unknown.

This TCR was recovered from a man aged 25-45 years in good health. Sequences were obtained from naive CD4+ T cells sorted from blood. Subset noted: CD45RA+ positively selected. The J gene is TRBJ1-3, the V gene TRBV9; D gene unclear. This CDR3 reads CASSGLLHGNTIYF. The CDR3 DNA reads TGTGCCAGCAGCGGCCTTCTTCATGGAAACACCATATATTTT.